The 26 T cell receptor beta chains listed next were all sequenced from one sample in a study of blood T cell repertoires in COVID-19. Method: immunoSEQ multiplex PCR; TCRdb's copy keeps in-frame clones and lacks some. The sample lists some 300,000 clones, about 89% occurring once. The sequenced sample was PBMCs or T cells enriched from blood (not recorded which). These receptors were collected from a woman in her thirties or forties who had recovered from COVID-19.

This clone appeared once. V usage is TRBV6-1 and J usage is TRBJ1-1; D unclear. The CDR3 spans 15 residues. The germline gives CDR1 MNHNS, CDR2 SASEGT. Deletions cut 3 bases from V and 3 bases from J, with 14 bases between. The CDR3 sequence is CASSEEGYGDTEAFF. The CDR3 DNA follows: TGTGCCAGCAGTGAGGAGGGATATGGGGACACTGAAGCTTTCTTT.

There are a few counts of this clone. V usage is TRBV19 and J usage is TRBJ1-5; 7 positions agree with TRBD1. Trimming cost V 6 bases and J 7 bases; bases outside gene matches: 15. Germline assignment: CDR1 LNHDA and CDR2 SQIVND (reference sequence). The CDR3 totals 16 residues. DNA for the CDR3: TGTGCCAGTAGGTCCATGTTAGGGGGCGCAGGACAGCCCCAGCATTTT. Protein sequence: CASRSMLGGAGQPQHF.

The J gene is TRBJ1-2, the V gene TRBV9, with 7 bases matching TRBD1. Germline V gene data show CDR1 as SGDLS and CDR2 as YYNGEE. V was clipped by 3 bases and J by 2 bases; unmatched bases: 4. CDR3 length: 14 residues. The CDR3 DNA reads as TGTGCCAGCAGCGAAGCGACAGGGAACTATGGCTACACCTTC. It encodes CASSEATGNYGYTF.

CDR3: CASRIWTSGSEQYF. The DNA of the CDR3 is TGTGCCAGCAGGATTTGGACTAGCGGGAGTGAGCAGTACTTC. The V and J genes are TRBV2 and TRBJ2-7; 13 bases fit TRBD2. Germline-derived CDR1 and CDR2 are SNHLY and FYNNEI. The length of the CDR3 is 14 residues. The V gene end was trimmed by 6 bases and the J gene end by 7 bases; junction bases not matched to a gene: 6.

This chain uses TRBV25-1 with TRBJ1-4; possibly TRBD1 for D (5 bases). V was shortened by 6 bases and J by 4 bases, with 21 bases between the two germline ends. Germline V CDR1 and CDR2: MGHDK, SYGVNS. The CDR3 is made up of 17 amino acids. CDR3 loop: CASSSVEGRMDNEKLFF. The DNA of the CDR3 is TGTGCCAGCAGCTCGGTGGAGGGGCGGATGGATAATGAAAAACTGTTTTTT.

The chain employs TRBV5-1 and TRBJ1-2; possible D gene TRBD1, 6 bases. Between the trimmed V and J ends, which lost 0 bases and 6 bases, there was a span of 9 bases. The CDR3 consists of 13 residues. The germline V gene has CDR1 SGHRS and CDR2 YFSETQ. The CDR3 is CASSLAGGNGYTF. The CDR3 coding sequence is TGCGCCAGCAGCTTGGCTGGGGGCAATGGCTACACCTTC.

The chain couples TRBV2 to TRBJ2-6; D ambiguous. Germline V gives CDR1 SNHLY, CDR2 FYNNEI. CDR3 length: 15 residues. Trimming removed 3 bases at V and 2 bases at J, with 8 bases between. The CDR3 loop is CASSDYSPGANVLTF. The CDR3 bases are TGTGCCAGCAGTGATTACTCCCCTGGGGCCAACGTCCTGACTTTC.

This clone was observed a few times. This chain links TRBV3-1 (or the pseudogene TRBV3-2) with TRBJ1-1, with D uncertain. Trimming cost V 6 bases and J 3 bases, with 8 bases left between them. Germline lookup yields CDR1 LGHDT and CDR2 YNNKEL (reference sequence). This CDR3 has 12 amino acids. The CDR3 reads CASSLGYTEAFF. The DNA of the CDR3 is TGTGCCAGCAGTTTGGGCTACACTGAAGCTTTCTTT.

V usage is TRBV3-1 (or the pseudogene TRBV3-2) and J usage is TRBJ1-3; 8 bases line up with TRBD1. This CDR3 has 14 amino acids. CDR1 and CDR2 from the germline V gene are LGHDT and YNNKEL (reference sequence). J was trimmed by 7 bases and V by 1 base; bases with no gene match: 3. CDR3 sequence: CASSQADRGNTIYF. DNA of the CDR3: TGTGCCAGCAGCCAAGCTGACAGGGGTAACACCATATATTTT.

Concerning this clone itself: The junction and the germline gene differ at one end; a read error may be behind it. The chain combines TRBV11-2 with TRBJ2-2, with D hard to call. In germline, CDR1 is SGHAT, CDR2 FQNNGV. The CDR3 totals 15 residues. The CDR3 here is CASRLSTALTGELFF. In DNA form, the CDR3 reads TGTGCCAGCCGCTTAAGTACAGCTCTCACCGGGGAGCTGTTTTTT.

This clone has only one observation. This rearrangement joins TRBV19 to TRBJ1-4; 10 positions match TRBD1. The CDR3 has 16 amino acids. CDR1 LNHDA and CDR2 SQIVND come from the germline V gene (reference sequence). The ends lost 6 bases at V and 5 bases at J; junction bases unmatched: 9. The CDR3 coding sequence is TGTGCCAGTAGGGTGACAGGGGGCCAAGGGAATGAAAAACTGTTTTTT. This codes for CASRVTGGQGNEKLFF. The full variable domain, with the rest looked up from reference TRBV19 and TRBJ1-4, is DGGITQSPKYLFRKEGQNVTLSCEQNLNHDAMYWYRQDPGQGLRLIYYSQIVNDFQKGDIAEGYSVSREKKESFPLTVTSAQKNPTAFYLCASRVTGGQGNEKLFFGSGTQLSVL.

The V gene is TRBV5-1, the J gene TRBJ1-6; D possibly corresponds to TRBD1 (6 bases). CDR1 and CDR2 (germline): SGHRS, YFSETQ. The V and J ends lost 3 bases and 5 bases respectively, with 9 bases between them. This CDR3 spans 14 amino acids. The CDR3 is CASSWDKNNSPLHF. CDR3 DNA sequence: TGCGCCAGCAGCTGGGACAAAAATAATTCACCCCTCCACTTT. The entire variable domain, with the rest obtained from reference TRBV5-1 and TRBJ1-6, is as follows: KAGVTQTPRYLIKTRGQQVTLSCSPISGHRSVSWYQQTPGQGLQFLFEYFSETQRNKGNFPGRFSGRQFSNSRSEMNVSTLELGDSALYLCASSWDKNNSPLHFGNGTRLTVT.

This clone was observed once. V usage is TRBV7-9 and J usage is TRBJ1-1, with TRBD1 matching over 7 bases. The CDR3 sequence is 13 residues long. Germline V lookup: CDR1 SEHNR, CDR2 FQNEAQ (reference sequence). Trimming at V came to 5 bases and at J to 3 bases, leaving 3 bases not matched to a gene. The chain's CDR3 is CASSGRGYTEAFF. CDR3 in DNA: TGTGCCAGCAGCGGCAGGGGGTACACTGAAGCTTTCTTT.

In nucleotides, the CDR3 is TGTGCCAGCAGACCCTCGACAGACTCTGGAAACACCATATATTTT. Its translation: CASRPSTDSGNTIYF. This chain links TRBV4-2 with TRBJ1-3; perhaps TRBD1 as D (5 bases). Between the trimmed V and J ends, which lost 6 bases and 0 bases, there was a span of 12 bases. Germline V lookup: CDR1 LGHNA, CDR2 YNFKEQ. The CDR3 is 15 amino acids.

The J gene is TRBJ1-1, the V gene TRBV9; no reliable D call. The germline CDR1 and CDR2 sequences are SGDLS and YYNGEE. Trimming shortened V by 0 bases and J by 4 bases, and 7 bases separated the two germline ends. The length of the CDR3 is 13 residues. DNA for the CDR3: TGTGCCAGCAGCGTAGAATCGGGCACTGAAGCTTTCTTT. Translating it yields CASSVESGTEAFF.

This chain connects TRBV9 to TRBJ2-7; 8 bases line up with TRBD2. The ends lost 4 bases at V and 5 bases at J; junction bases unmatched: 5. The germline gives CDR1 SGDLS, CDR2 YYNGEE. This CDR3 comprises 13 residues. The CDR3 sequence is CASSPSGLNEQYF. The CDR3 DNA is TGTGCCAGCAGCCCTAGCGGGCTTAACGAGCAGTACTTC. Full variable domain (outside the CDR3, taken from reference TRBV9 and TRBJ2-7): DSGVTQTPKHLITATGQRVTLRCSPRSGDLSVYWYQQSLDQGLQFLIQYYNGEERAKGNILERFSAQQFPDLHSELNLSSLELGDSALYFCASSPSGLNEQYFGPGTRLTVT.

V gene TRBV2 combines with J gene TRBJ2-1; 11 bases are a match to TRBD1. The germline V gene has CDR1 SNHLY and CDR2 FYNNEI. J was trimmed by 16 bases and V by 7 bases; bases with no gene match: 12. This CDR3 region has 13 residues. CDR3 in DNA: TGTGCCAGCACCTCGGAGAGGACAGGGGGCAAATTCTTC. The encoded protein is CASTSERTGGKFF.

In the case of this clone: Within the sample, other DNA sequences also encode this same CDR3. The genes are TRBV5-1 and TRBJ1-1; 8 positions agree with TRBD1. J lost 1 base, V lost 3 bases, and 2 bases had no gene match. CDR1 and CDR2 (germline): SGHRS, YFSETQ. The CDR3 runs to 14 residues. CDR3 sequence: CASSSDRGNTEAFF. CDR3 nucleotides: TGCGCCAGCAGCTCAGACAGGGGGAACACTGAAGCTTTCTTT.

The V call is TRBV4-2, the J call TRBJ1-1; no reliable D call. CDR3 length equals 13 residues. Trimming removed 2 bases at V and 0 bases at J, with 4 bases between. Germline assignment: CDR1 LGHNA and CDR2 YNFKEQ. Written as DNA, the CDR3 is TGTGCCAGCAGCCAACAAATGAACACTGAAGCTTTCTTT. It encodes CASSQQMNTEAFF.

For the CDR3, the DNA is TGTGCCAGCAGCTTACGAGACAGGGGGCAGGTTGAAGCTTTCTTT. Its translation: CASSLRDRGQVEAFF. This chain links TRBV3-1 (or the pseudogene TRBV3-2) with TRBJ1-1, with 10 nucleotides matching TRBD1. The CDR3 consists of 15 residues. The germline gives CDR1 LGHDT, CDR2 YNNKEL (reference sequence). V trimming: 5 bases; J trimming: 7 bases; junction bases outside the gene matches: 10.

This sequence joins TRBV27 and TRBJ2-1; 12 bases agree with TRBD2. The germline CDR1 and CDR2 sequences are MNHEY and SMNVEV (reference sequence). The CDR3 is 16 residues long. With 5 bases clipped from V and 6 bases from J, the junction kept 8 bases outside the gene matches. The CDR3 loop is CASSAQTSGSGNEQFF. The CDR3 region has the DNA TGTGCCAGCAGTGCCCAGACTAGCGGGAGCGGCAATGAGCAGTTCTTC.

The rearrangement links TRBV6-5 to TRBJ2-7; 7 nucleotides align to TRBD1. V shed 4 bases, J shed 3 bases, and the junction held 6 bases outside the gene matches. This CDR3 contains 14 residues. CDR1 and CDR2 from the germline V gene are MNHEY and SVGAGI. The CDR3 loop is CASSFDRVNYEQYF. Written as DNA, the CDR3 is TGTGCCAGCAGTTTCGACAGGGTTAACTACGAGCAGTACTTC.

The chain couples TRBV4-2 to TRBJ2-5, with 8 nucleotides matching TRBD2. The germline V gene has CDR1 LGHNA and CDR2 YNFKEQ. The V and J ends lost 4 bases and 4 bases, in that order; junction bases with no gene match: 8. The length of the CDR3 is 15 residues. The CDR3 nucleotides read TGTGCCAGCAGCCCAGGCGGGGGGCCGGGAGAGACCCAGTACTTC. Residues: CASSPGGGPGETQYF.

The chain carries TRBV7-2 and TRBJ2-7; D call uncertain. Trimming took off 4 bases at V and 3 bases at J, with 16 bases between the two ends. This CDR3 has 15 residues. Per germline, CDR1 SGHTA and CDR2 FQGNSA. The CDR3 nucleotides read TGTGCCAGCAGCTCGCAGACCGTCCGCGGCTACGAGCAGTACTTC. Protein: CASSSQTVRGYEQYF.

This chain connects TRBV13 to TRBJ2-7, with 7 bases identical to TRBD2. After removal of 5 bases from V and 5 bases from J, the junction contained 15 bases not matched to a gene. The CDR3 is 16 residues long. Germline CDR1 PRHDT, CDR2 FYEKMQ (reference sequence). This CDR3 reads CASSTPGGPGLHEQYF. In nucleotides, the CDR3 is TGTGCCAGCAGCACCCCGGGGGGACCCGGCCTCCACGAGCAGTACTTC.

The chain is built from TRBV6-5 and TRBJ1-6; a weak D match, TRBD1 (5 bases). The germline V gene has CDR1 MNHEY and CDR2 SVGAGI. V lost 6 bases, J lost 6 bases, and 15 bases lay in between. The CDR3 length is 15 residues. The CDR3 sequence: CASSPPGGSNSPLHF. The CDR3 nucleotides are TGTGCCAGCAGCCCCCCGGGGGGTAGTAATTCACCCCTCCACTTT.